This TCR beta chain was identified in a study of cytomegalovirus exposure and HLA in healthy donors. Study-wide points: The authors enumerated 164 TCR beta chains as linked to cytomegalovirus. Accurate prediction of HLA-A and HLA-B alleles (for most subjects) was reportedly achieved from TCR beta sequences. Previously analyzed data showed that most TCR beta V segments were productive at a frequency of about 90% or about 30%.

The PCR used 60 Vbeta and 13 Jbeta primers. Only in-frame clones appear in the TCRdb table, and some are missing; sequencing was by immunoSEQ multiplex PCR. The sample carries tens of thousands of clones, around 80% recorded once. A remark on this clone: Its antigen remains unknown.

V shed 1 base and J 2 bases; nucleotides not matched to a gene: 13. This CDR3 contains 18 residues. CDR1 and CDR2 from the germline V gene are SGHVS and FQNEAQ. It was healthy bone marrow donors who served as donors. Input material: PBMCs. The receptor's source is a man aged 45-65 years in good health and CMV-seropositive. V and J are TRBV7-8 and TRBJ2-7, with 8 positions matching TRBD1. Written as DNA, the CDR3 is TGTGCCAGCAGCTTAGGTGGGGTTTTGGACAGGGCCCCCTACGAGCAGTACTTC. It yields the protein CASSLGGVLDRAPYEQYF.